The next 11 T cell receptor beta chains were all read from a single sample in a study of T cell responses to AZD1222 COVID-19 vaccine (dated by TCRdb to about 2021). Libraries were built with the immunoSEQ multiplex PCR assay. TCRdb limited this immuneACCESS table to in-frame rearrangements with V and J called. A share of clones is missing; checked studies link under half to unresolved V genes, and the rest is unexplained. This sample is represented by 200,000 to 250,000 clones; 85% to 95% of them were singletons. 1% of the sample is taken by the ten largest. The time point label, read with the paper, signifies: baseline before first vaccination. Per the publication, the treatment or condition label means: meningococcal conjugate vaccine given as trial control. The input for sequencing was peripheral blood, taken on day 0 of MenACWY control vaccination. Receptors were obtained from an adult in good health.

The V call is TRBV19, the J call TRBJ2-1, with D unclear. Trimming shortened V by 1 base and J by 0 bases, and 10 bases separated the two germline ends. This CDR3 spans 16 amino acids. Germline-derived CDR1 and CDR2 are LNHDA and SQIVND (reference sequence). Here the CDR3 reads CASSIGTLGSYNEQFF. CDR3 DNA sequence: TGTGCCAGTAGTATAGGAACGTTGGGCTCCTACAATGAGCAGTTCTTC.

This clone came up a few times. CDR3 bases: TGTGCCAGTAGTCCTACAAAGGACGGCAGAGCCTACGAGCAGTACTTC. Encoded protein: CASSPTKDGRAYEQYF. The chain employs TRBV19 and TRBJ2-7; D is unclear. The CDR3 loop spans 16 amino acids. Germline V lookup: CDR1 LNHDA, CDR2 SQIVND (reference sequence). Between the trimmed V and J ends, which lost 5 bases and 2 bases, there was a span of 19 bases.

With regard to this clone: Sequence at one end of the junction differs from germline and may be a read error. This chain links TRBV20-1 with TRBJ2-7, with TRBD1 as a possible D gene (7 bases). There are 11 residues in the CDR3. Germline assignment: CDR1 DFQATT and CDR2 SNEGSKA (reference sequence). The CDR3 nucleotides are TGCAGTGCTAGAGGGCGGGACAGAGGTCGCTTC. Its protein is CSARGRDRGRF.

Of note for this clone: The junction differs from germline at one of its ends, possibly a read error. This sequence joins TRBV5-1 and TRBJ2-3; the match to TRBD1 covers 9 bases. The CDR3 runs to 15 residues. Germline V CDR1 and CDR2: SGHRS, YFSETQ. The CDR3 sequence: CASRLGQGGTDTQYF. The DNA for the CDR3 is TGCGCCAGCAGGTTGGGACAGGGAGGCACAGATACGCAGTATTTT.

The rearrangement links TRBV28 to TRBJ1-1; D gene uncertain. Trimming left V 6 bases short and J 3 bases short, with 8 bases between. CDR3 length: 12 amino acids. Germline lookup yields CDR1 MDHEN and CDR2 SYDVKM. The CDR3 region has the DNA TGTGCCAGCAGCCTACAGTACACTGAAGCTTTCTTT. This translates into CASSLQYTEAFF.

The rearrangement joins TRBV7-2 to TRBJ1-6; a weak D match, TRBD1 (5 bases). Germline V gives CDR1 SGHTA, CDR2 FQGNSA. The CDR3 has 14 amino acids. Trimming took 5 bases from V and 9 from J, leaving 14 bases between them. This chain's CDR3 is CASSLLEGISPLHF. In DNA form, the CDR3 reads TGTGCCAGCAGCCTCCTCGAGGGGATTTCACCCCTCCACTTT.

The V gene is TRBV12-3 or TRBV12-4, the J gene TRBJ1-5; no definite D call. V was cut by 1 base and J by 7 bases, with 8 bases left in between. CDR3 length: 13 residues. The CDR3 sequence: CASSLGERQPQHF. In nucleotides, the CDR3 is TGTGCCAGCAGTTTAGGAGAGCGGCAGCCCCAGCATTTT.

This clone appeared a few times. The rearrangement links TRBV27 to TRBJ1-2; TRBD1 matches at 8 bases. Losses at the gene ends were 4 bases for V and 6 bases for J; bases not matched to a gene: 10. CDR1 and CDR2 (germline): MNHEY, SMNVEV (reference sequence). The CDR3 sequence is 15 residues long. In DNA, the CDR3 is TGTGCCAGCAGTTCCCTGGACAGGGTTTTTGATGGCTACACCTTC. This encodes CASSSLDRVFDGYTF.

This chain uses TRBV11-3 with TRBJ1-1, with D unclear. Germline V CDR1 and CDR2: SGHNT, YENEEA. V was trimmed by 1 base and J by 6 bases, leaving 9 bases between them. CDR3 size: 13 residues. In DNA, the CDR3 is TGTGCCAGCAGCTTAGTGGGCGATTCTGAAGCTTTCTTT. Protein: CASSLVGDSEAFF.

The chain links TRBV24-1 to TRBJ2-3, with 8 bases lining up with TRBD2. V was clipped by 3 bases and J by 4 bases; unmatched bases: 8. CDR1 and CDR2 (germline): KGHDR, SFDVKD. The CDR3 covers 16 residues. CDR3 DNA: TGTGCCACCAGTGATCCCTCCGGGGGGGCTGCAGATACGCAGTATTTT. Amino acids: CATSDPSGGAADTQYF.

This clone was found a few times. The V and J genes are TRBV24-1 and TRBJ2-7; D is perhaps TRBD2 (5 bases). Germline CDR1 KGHDR, CDR2 SFDVKD. V was cut by 6 bases and J by 3 bases, with 8 bases left in between. This CDR3 region has 12 residues. CDR3 nucleotide sequence: TGTGCCACCAGTCGGACTGGCTACGAGCAGTACTTC. This encodes CATSRTGYEQYF.